These T cell receptor beta chains were read from a single sample in a study of early T cells in non-severe SARS-CoV-2 infection. Using its own MiXCR run on the 5' RACE reads, TCRdb lists one record per CDR3 protein. Counted here are 70,000 to 75,000 distinct CDR3 sequences, 12% occurring once; the ten biggest clones make up roughly 3.9%. The sequencing sample was made of whole blood. These receptors were obtained from an adult who was a healthcare worker with PCR-confirmed SARS-CoV-2 infection or an uninfected control (not recorded which). CDR3s include the opening cysteine and the closing phenylalanine or tryptophan. D genes are given only for firm matches. A row's size may be missing; if present it is once, few, many or a size class.

j_call v_call clone_size d_call cdr3_aa cdr3_nt
TRBJ2-5 TRBV29-1 once - CSVGWQETQYF TGCAGCGTGGGCTGGCAAGAGACCCAGTACTTC
TRBJ2-4 TRBV18 many - CASSPPGGLGHLAKNIQYF TGTGCCAGCTCACCACCAGGAGGGTTGGGGCATCTAGCCAAAAACATTCAGTACTTC
TRBJ2-7 TRBV29-1 few TRBD1 CSVGQDYEQYF TGCAGCGTAGGACAGGACTACGAGCAGTACTTC
TRBJ1-1 TRBV14 few - CASEWIVNTEAFF TGTGCCAGCGAATGGATAGTGAACACTGAAGCTTTCTTT
TRBJ2-1 TRBV10-2 - - CASRDYNEQFF TGCGCCAGCAGGGACTACAATGAGCAGTTCTTC
TRBJ1-1 TRBV29-1 many - CSASQATGTEAFF TGCAGCGCTTCACAGGCCACGGGGACTGAAGCTTTCTTT
TRBJ2-3 TRBV4-1 many - CASSQVVGVGTDTQYF TGCGCCAGCAGCCAAGTAGTGGGAGTCGGCACAGATACGCAGTATTTT
TRBJ2-1 TRBV11-2 - - CASTPQGASNEQFF TGTGCCAGCACCCCGCAGGGAGCGAGCAATGAGCAGTTCTTC
TRBJ2-7 TRBV7-2 many - CASSRRTQSYEQYF TGTGCCAGCAGCCGTAGGACACAGTCCTACGAGCAGTACTTC
TRBJ2-7 TRBV29-1 - TRBD1 CRARDRVYEQYF TGCAGGGCCCGGGACAGGGTCTACGAGCAGTACTTC
TRBJ2-7 TRBV7-9 few - CASSYPEPLNEQYF TGTGCCAGCAGCTATCCGGAGCCCCTGAACGAGCAGTACTTC
TRBJ2-1 TRBV2 - - CASPAWGSWNEQFF TGTGCCAGCCCCGCTTGGGGGAGCTGGAATGAGCAGTTCTTC
TRBJ1-2 TRBV29-1 many - CSVETPRGNYGYTF TGCAGCGTTGAGACACCGCGGGGTAACTATGGCTACACCTTC
TRBJ1-4 TRBV29-1 medium-sized - CSVRTGEKLFF TGCAGCGTTCGGACGGGTGAAAAACTGTTTTTT
TRBJ2-2 TRBV6-1 many TRBD2 CASSEDGGLAGVTGELFF TGTGCCAGCAGTGAAGATGGAGGACTAGCGGGGGTCACCGGGGAGCTGTTTTTT
TRBJ2-7 TRBV5-4 - - CASSFQQSSYEQYF TGTGCCAGCAGCTTCCAGCAAAGCTCCTACGAGCAGTACTTC
TRBJ2-2 TRBV7-6 - TRBD2 CASSLVAGTNTGELFF TGTGCCAGCAGCTTAGTAGCGGGCACGAACACCGGGGAGCTGTTTTTT
TRBJ2-1 TRBV3-1 - - CASSPRLGLAEWSRGNEQFF TGTGCCAGCAGCCCGCGACTGGGGCTAGCGGAATGGTCTAGGGGGAATGAGCAGTTCTTC
TRBJ2-4 TRBV20-1 - - CSARDFLGSENIQYF TGCAGTGCTAGAGATTTTTTGGGATCAGAAAACATTCAGTACTTC
TRBJ2-1 TRBV2 few - CASTRESYNEQFF TGTGCCAGCACTCGGGAGTCGTACAATGAGCAGTTCTTC
TRBJ1-6 TRBV10-1 many TRBD1 CASSVDRVGSPLHF TGCGCCAGCAGTGTGGACAGGGTGGGCTCACCCCTCCACTTT
TRBJ2-1 TRBV20-1 many TRBD2 CSAPQRLAEQFF TGCAGTGCTCCCCAGCGACTAGCGGAGCAGTTCTTC
TRBJ2-7 TRBV18 - - CASSVEGGIGEQYF TGTGCCAGCTCAGTTGAGGGGGGTATCGGCGAGCAGTACTTC
TRBJ2-2 TRBV7-8 medium-sized TRBD1 CASSSTGVVSGELFF TGTGCCAGCAGCTCGACAGGGGTGGTTTCCGGGGAGCTGTTTTTT
TRBJ2-5 TRBV7-8 few - CASSLASGDQETQYF TGTGCCAGCAGCTTAGCTAGCGGAGACCAAGAGACCCAGTACTTC
TRBJ2-7 TRBV29-1 - - CSVEVQADYEQYF TGCAGCGTTGAAGTGCAGGCGGATTACGAGCAGTACTTC
TRBJ2-7 TRBV28 many - CASTKAVYEQYF TGTGCCAGCACCAAGGCGGTTTACGAGCAGTACTTC
TRBJ1-1 TRBV28 many TRBD1 CASSLPYGGQGAMNTEAFF TGTGCCAGCAGTTTACCCTATGGGGGACAGGGGGCGATGAACACTGAAGCTTTCTTT
TRBJ2-5 TRBV20-1 few TRBD2 CSARDAVLAKRETQYF TGCAGTGCTAGAGATGCCGTACTAGCGAAGAGAGAGACCCAGTACTTC
TRBJ2-2 TRBV6-5 many TRBD2 CASRGLATGELFF TGTGCCAGCAGGGGACTAGCGACCGGGGAGCTGTTTTTT
TRBJ1-5 TRBV10-2 few - CASSESAGQPQHF TGCGCCAGCAGTGAGTCTGCGGGGCAGCCCCAGCATTTT
TRBJ2-1 TRBV28 many - CASSFGGSYNEQFF TGTGCCAGCAGTTTTGGGGGCTCCTACAATGAGCAGTTCTTC
TRBJ2-3 TRBV6-6 many - CASRSASTDTQYF TGTGCCTCCCGGTCGGCAAGCACAGATACGCAGTATTTT
TRBJ1-5 TRBV2 many - CASSGGQRDQPQHF TGTGCCAGCAGTGGTGGACAACGTGATCAGCCCCAGCATTTT
TRBJ2-6 TRBV20-1 few - CSASFSRANVLTF TGCAGTGCTAGTTTCTCTAGGGCCAACGTCCTGACTTTC
TRBJ1-2 TRBV2 many - CASSEAERGGYTF TGTGCCAGCAGTGAAGCCGAAAGGGGCGGCTACACCTTC
TRBJ1-2 TRBV7-9 few - CASSLTQAGYGYTF TGTGCCAGCAGCTTAACGCAGGCGGGGTATGGCTACACCTTC
TRBJ2-1 TRBV9 many - CASSVNAGMNNEQFF TGTGCCAGCAGCGTAAACGCAGGGATGAATAATGAGCAGTTCTTC
TRBJ1-3 TRBV2 - - CASSETGGNSIYF TGTGCCAGCAGTGAGACAGGCGGAAACTCCATATATTTT
TRBJ1-4 TRBV5-1 many - CASSSVDYRDEKLFF TGCGCCAGCAGCTCGGTCGACTATAGAGATGAAAAACTGTTTTTT
TRBJ2-3 TRBV6-1 few - CASADREADTQYF TGTGCCAGCGCTGACAGGGAGGCAGATACGCAGTATTTT
TRBJ1-1 TRBV18 - - CASSPGLQPREAFF TGTGCCAGCTCGCCGGGCCTCCAACCCCGTGAAGCTTTCTTT
TRBJ1-5 TRBV19 - - CASSMEGNQPQHF TGTGCCAGTAGTATGGAGGGAAATCAGCCCCAGCATTTT
TRBJ2-2 TRBV20-1 many TRBD1 CSAPGQANTGELFF TGCAGTGCCCCGGGACAGGCGAACACCGGGGAGCTGTTTTTT
TRBJ2-2 TRBV7-8 many - CASSLVPGPNTGELFF TGTGCCAGCAGCTTAGTACCGGGCCCGAACACCGGGGAGCTGTTTTTT
TRBJ2-2 TRBV20-1 - - CSAMWGTNTGELFF TGCAGTGCTATGTGGGGAACGAACACCGGGGAGCTGTTTTTT
TRBJ1-6 TRBV27 few - CASSLGSVSSPLHF TGTGCCAGCAGTTTAGGGTCAGTTTCATCACCCCTCCACTTT
TRBJ2-3 TRBV6-2/TRBV6-3 many TRBD1 CASSYPRQGARRDTQYF TGTGCCAGCAGTTACCCACGACAGGGGGCGCGGAGAGATACGCAGTATTTT
TRBJ2-7 TRBV11-1 - - CASSFAINAYEQYF TGTGCCAGCAGCTTCGCGATAAACGCCTACGAGCAGTACTTC
TRBJ2-3 TRBV27 once - CASSLLAGTDTLYF TGTGCCAGCAGTTTATTGGCGGGCACAGATACGCTGTATTTT
TRBJ1-1 TRBV20-1 few - CSARDRVYMNTEAFF TGCAGTGCTAGAGATCGGGTATACATGAACACTGAAGCTTTCTTT
TRBJ2-2 TRBV7-9 once TRBD2 CASSSMAGGGTGELFF TGTGCCAGCAGCTCAATGGCGGGAGGAGGCACCGGGGAGCTGTTTTTT
TRBJ1-3 TRBV6-5 - - CASSYSITSGNTIYF TGTGCCAGCAGTTACTCTATAACCTCTGGAAACACCATATATTTT
TRBJ1-3 TRBV5-4 - - CASSARTASGNTIYF TGTGCCAGCAGTGCTCGGACAGCCTCTGGAAACACCATATATTTT
TRBJ2-2 TRBV24-1 - TRBD1 CATSSGGADTGELFF TGTGCCACCAGCTCAGGGGGCGCAGACACCGGGGAGCTGTTTTTT